A selection of T cell receptor beta chains follows, all from one sample in a study of shared clonotypes between healthy human individuals. Generated by immunoSEQ multiplex PCR, the TCRdb table keeps only in-frame clones and is missing some. This sample has about 2.4 million clones, with more than 80% found just once. The sequenced sample consisted of naive CD4+ T cells sorted from blood. These receptors came from a man younger than 35 in good health. The CDR3 runs from the conserved cysteine through the conserved F or W. The order of the fields is V gene, D gene, clone size, J gene, CDR3 DNA, CDR3 protein. A D gene is named only where the DNA matches it firmly. Rows may omit the clone size; those that give it use once, few, many or a size class.

v_gene: TRBV10-2
d_gene: -
abundance: -
j_gene: TRBJ1-2
CDR3nt: TGCGCCAGCAGTGATGTCAGACATGGCTACACCTTC
CDR3aa: CASSDVRHGYTF

v_gene: TRBV5-1
d_gene: -
abundance: -
j_gene: TRBJ1-2
CDR3nt: TGCGCCAGCAGGGTTTTAGCCCTTCCCTCTAACTATGGCTACACCTTC
CDR3aa: CASRVLALPSNYGYTF

v_gene: TRBV5-1
d_gene: -
abundance: -
j_gene: TRBJ2-7
CDR3nt: TGCGCCAGCAGCTTGGGTGCAGGGCAACGGGAGCAGTACTTC
CDR3aa: CASSLGAGQREQYF

v_gene: TRBV2
d_gene: -
abundance: -
j_gene: TRBJ1-1
CDR3nt: TGTGCCAGCAGTGAAAGAGGGATGAACACTGAAGCTTTCTTT
CDR3aa: CASSERGMNTEAFF

v_gene: TRBV4-2
d_gene: -
abundance: -
j_gene: TRBJ1-2
CDR3nt: TGTGCCAGCAGCCAAGTCGGGGCGACCGATGGCTACACCTTC
CDR3aa: CASSQVGATDGYTF

v_gene: TRBV19
d_gene: TRBD1
abundance: -
j_gene: TRBJ1-5
CDR3nt: TGTGCCAGTAGTGTATTACAGGGGCGGCAGCCCCAGCATTTT
CDR3aa: CASSVLQGRQPQHF

v_gene: TRBV7-2
d_gene: -
abundance: once
j_gene: TRBJ1-6
CDR3nt: TGTGCCAGCAGCTTATGGGTTACGGGGGTTAGGTCTAATTCACCCCTCCACTTT
CDR3aa: CASSLWVTGVRSNSPLHF

v_gene: TRBV5-8
d_gene: -
abundance: -
j_gene: TRBJ1-4
CDR3nt: TGTGCCAGCAGCTACGGACAGTCGGGGAATGAAAAACTGTTTTTT
CDR3aa: CASSYGQSGNEKLFF

v_gene: TRBV7-2
d_gene: -
abundance: once
j_gene: TRBJ1-2
CDR3nt: TGTGCCAGCAGCCGACGAACCCATGGCTACACCTTC
CDR3aa: CASSRRTHGYTF

v_gene: TRBV10-1
d_gene: -
abundance: -
j_gene: TRBJ2-7
CDR3nt: TGCGCCAGCAGTGAGTCTAGGGGCCAGCGACCGGGGGAGCAGTACTTC
CDR3aa: CASSESRGQRPGEQYF

v_gene: TRBV6-1
d_gene: -
abundance: -
j_gene: TRBJ1-2
CDR3nt: TGTGCCAGCAGTTTGTCGACAGTCGGTGGCTACACCTTC
CDR3aa: CASSLSTVGGYTF

v_gene: TRBV9
d_gene: -
abundance: -
j_gene: TRBJ2-6
CDR3nt: TGTGCCAGCGGCCACCCTGGGGCCAACGTCCTGACTTTC
CDR3aa: CASGHPGANVLTF

v_gene: TRBV4-3
d_gene: -
abundance: -
j_gene: TRBJ2-7
CDR3nt: TGCGCCAGCAGCCTCGGGGGGCGGGATAACGAGCAGTACTTC
CDR3aa: CASSLGGRDNEQYF

v_gene: TRBV19
d_gene: TRBD2
abundance: -
j_gene: TRBJ2-5
CDR3nt: TGTGCCAGTGCCAAGCGGGGAGAGACCCAGTACTTC
CDR3aa: CASAKRGETQYF

v_gene: TRBV6-6
d_gene: -
abundance: -
j_gene: TRBJ1-2
CDR3nt: TGTGCCAGCAGTTACAGGCAGGGGATAAACTATGGCTACACCTTC
CDR3aa: CASSYRQGINYGYTF

v_gene: TRBV30
d_gene: -
abundance: -
j_gene: TRBJ2-5
CDR3nt: TGTGCCTGGAGTCCGACCAGAGAGACCCAGTACTTC
CDR3aa: CAWSPTRETQYF

v_gene: TRBV5-1
d_gene: TRBD1
abundance: once
j_gene: TRBJ2-5
CDR3nt: TGCGCCAGCAGGGATCCGAGACAGGGGGAGACCCAGTACTTC
CDR3aa: CASRDPRQGETQYF